This T cell receptor beta chain was retrieved from a study of blood T cell repertoires in COVID-19. About the study: Whether acute or convalescent, the COVID-19 samples came from the United States, Italy and Spain. PBMCs, B-cell-depleted T cells, or T cells provided the cDNA or gDNA that made up the material.

As originally analysed: Reference gene primers were amplified, and this amplification served to estimate nucleated cell counts. The repertoire was sequenced with immunoSEQ multiplex PCR; TCRdb's copy has only in-frame clones and lacks some. The V and J calls and the clone size are those of that table, but D and trimming were determined from the DNA. The sample lists 120,000 or so clones, under 85% occurring once. V lost 7 bases to trimming and J lost 12 bases, with 36 bases between them. There are 19 residues in the CDR3. Germline values: CDR1 MRHNA, CDR2 SNTAGT. This TCR was sampled from a man aged 55-75 years with acute or convalescent COVID-19. The chain has TRBV6-4 and TRBJ1-4, with a possible D match to TRBD1 (5 bases). Sequenced sample: peripheral blood. The CDR3 DNA reads TGTGCCAGCACTCCTATGGACGTCTTGGCGCAGGGCCGGCTTTGGGAACTGTTTTTT. It encodes CASTPMDVLAQGRLWELFF.